The clone carrying this T cell receptor beta chain was seen a few times. The antigen remains undetermined. Only in-frame clones appear in the TCRdb table, and some are missing; sequencing was by immunoSEQ multiplex PCR. This table has fewer than 120,000 clones, 81% appearing once. The data were obtained in a study of T cell responses to AZD1222 COVID-19 vaccine. The study's findings and limits: At 160-218 and 743-854, vaccine-associated CD4 TCRs were dominant, and they spanned spike. It was only 6 or 7 AZD1222 recipients who were seropositive at baseline. Two AZD1222 administrations were followed by greater Spike-specific TCR breadth and depth. The sample set comprised mostly white British donors with more females, and clonal diversity was possibly underestimated.

V lost 0 bases and J lost 4, with 1 base in between. Germline CDR1 is DFQATT and CDR2 is SNEGSKA (reference sequence). CDR3 size: 11 residues. This chain links TRBV20-1 with TRBJ2-1; no firm D call. Source: peripheral blood, taken on day 0 of AZD1222 vaccination. The sequence derives from an adult in good health. Here the CDR3 DNA reads TGCAGTGCTAGAGAATACAATGAGCAGTTCTTC. Translation gives CSAREYNEQFF.